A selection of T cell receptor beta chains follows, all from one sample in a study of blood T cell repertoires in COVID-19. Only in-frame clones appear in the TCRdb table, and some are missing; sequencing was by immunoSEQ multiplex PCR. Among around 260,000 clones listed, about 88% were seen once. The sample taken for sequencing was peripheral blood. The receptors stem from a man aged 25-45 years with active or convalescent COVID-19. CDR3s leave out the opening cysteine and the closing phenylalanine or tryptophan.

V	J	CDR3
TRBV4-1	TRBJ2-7	ASSQEGGQVVHEQY
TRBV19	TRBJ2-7	ATSQGVPYEQY
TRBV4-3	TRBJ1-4	ASSGPTSNEKLF
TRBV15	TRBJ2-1	ATSRAYSTYNEQF
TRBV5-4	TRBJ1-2	ASQGDSTFYGYT
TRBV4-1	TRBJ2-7	ASSQGPDSSYEQY
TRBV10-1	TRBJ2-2	ASSLSGNTGELF
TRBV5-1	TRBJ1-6	ASSFDRGESPLH
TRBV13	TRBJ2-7	ASRKAGTKYEQY
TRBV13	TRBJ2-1	ASSLERGWDEQF
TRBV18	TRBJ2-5	ASSPGGLAGGLYQETQY
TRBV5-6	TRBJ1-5	ASSLGPVPNQPQH
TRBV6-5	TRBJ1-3	ASSRESGNTIY
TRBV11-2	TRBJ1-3	ASSLAGGRFSSGNTIY
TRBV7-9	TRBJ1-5	ASSGQGVGNQPQH
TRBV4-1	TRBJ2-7	ASSQVVGLGFYEQY
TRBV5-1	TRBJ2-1	ASSLIPGDEQF
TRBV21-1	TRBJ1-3	ASSGDRVHPSIRSGNTIY
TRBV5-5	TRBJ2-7	ASGTGLEEQY
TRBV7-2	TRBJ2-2	ASSYFPSGGAAGELF
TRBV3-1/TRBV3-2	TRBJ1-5	ASSQDGTGSQPQH
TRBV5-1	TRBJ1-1	ASSLDGLGLNTEAF
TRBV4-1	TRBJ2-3	ASSQDTSGGTDTQY
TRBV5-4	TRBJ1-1	ASSYNSNPDTEAF
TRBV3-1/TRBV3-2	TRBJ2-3	ASSQERAGGYTDTQY
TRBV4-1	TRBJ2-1	ASSRYEQGDNEQF
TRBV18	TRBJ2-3	ASSHPISSSTDTQY
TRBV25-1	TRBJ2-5	ASSIGGGGTQY
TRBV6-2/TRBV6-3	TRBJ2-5	ASSGGSSGYQETQY
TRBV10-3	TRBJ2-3	AIGLAGTSTDTQY
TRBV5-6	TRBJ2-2	ASSFTGFRTGELF
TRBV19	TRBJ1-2	ASRETGDYGYT
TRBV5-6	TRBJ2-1	ASNSGQGYNEQF
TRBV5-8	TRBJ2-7	ASSLTRDRASRPYEQY
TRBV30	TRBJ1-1	AWRTGGVTEAF
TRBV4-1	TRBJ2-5	ASSLLAGLETQY
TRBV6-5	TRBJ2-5	ASTTTRGRQETQY
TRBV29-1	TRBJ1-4	SAEQGSGEKLF
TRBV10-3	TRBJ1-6	AISKGNNYNSPLH
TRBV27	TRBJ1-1	ASSWRPGGSSTEAF
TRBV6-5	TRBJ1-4	ASYDSGGEKLF
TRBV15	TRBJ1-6	ATSREFRIAGYNSPLH
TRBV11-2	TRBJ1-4	ASSLDTGMEKLF
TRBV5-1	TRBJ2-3	ASTPGLMGFTDTQY
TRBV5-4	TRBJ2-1	ASSLAVVQGRANEQF
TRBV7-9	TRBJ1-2	ASSADSGYT
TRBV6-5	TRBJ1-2	ASSYSGGRGGYT
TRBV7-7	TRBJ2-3	ASSQTSGGTDTQY
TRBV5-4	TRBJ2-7	ASGAGAGGEQY
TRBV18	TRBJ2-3	ASSLIAGGGTDTQY
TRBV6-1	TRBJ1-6	ASSEGTGGVFYNSPLH
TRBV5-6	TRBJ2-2	AIYRGKYTGELF
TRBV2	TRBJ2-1	ASRRGGTVLSKEQF